Listed below are T cell receptor beta chains from one sample, sequenced in a study of T cells in Graves' hyperthyroidism and ophthalmopathy. TCRdb ran MiXCR on the multiplex PCR reads and lists one entry per CDR3 protein. The repertoire has 700,000 or so distinct CDR3 sequences, roughly 15% of them found once; the top ten carry around 8%. The sample was blood. These receptors were collected from a man aged 18-30 years with Graves' hyperthyroidism. The CDR3 runs from the conserved cysteine through the conserved F or W. D genes are given only for firm matches. Rows give clone size only sometimes, using once, few, many, or a class for an expanded clone.

d_gene	v_gene	j_gene	len	abundance	CDR3nt	CDR3aa
NA	TRBV6-1	TRBJ2-7	11	NA	TGTGCCATCGTAACAGGGTACGAGCAGTACTTC	CAIVTGYEQYF
NA	TRBV3-1	TRBJ2-1	14	many	TGTGCCAGCAGCCAAGGGATCGGAGGGGGTGAGCAGTTCTTC	CASSQGIGGGEQFF
NA	TRBV29-1	TRBJ2-4	13	few	TGCAGCGTTGAAGATCCGGTCAGGGACATTCAGTACTTC	CSVEDPVRDIQYF
NA	TRBV6-1	TRBJ1-1	11	few	TGTGCCACCGGGCCTACTCCCGAAGCTTTCTTT	CATGPTPEAFF
NA	TRBV18	TRBJ2-5	14	NA	TGTGCCAGCTCACCTTCTAGCACGAAACAGACCCAGTACTTC	CASSPSSTKQTQYF
NA	TRBV4-2	TRBJ2-7	14	few	TGTGCCAGCAGCCAGGGGGTGGGCTTCTACGAGCAGTACTTC	CASSQGVGFYEQYF
TRBD1	TRBV6-2/TRBV6-3	TRBJ1-1	13	NA	TGTGCCAGCAGTTTGGTGACAGGGCGATTCGCTTTCTTT	CASSLVTGRFAFF
TRBD2	TRBV7-2	TRBJ2-7	16	once	TGTGCCAGCAGTTGGGGGGGTGCAGGCCGAGGCGACGAGCAGTACTTC	CASSWGGAGRGDEQYF
NA	TRBV9	TRBJ2-2	11	NA	TGTGCCAGCATGGGTTCTGGGGAGCTGTTTTTT	CASMGSGELFF
NA	TRBV28	TRBJ1-5	14	few	TGTGCCAGCAGTGGGCTAGGTAGCAATCAGCCCCAGCATTTT	CASSGLGSNQPQHF
NA	TRBV14	TRBJ2-2	17	few	TGTGCCAGCAGCCAAGATTGGAGCAGAACGAACACCGGGGAGCTGTTTTTT	CASSQDWSRTNTGELFF
NA	TRBV15	TRBJ1-5	16	many	TGTGCCACCAGCAGAGGGTGGGGGGGGTCGCATCAGCCCCAGCATTTT	CATSRGWGGSHQPQHF
NA	TRBV6-5	TRBJ2-1	12	few	TGTGCCAGCAGTTACCGGGACCGAGAGCAGTTCTTC	CASSYRDREQFF
TRBD2	TRBV2	TRBJ2-7	13	many	TGTGCCACCGGGACTAGCGGGAGTGACGAGCAGTACTTC	CATGTSGSDEQYF
NA	TRBV28	TRBJ1-2	11	many	TGTGCCAGCAGCGGCGGGTATGGCTACACCTTC	CASSGGYGYTF
TRBD2	TRBV7-3	TRBJ2-5	13	many	TGTGCCAGCAGCCCCCTAGCGGGACTGACCCAGTACTTC	CASSPLAGLTQYF
NA	TRBV12-3/TRBV12-4	TRBJ1-3	15	NA	TGTGCCACCAGGGAGGTCACAGCCTCTGGAAACACCATATATTTT	CATREVTASGNTIYF
NA	TRBV2	TRBJ2-7	16	many	TGTGCCAGCACCCACCCAGGAGGGACAGTCCCCTACGAGCAGTACTTC	CASTHPGGTVPYEQYF
NA	TRBV2	TRBJ1-5	13	many	TGTGCCAGCAGTGGGTTGGGAACTCAGCCCCAGCATTTT	CASSGLGTQPQHF
NA	TRBV18	TRBJ1-1	13	many	TGTGCCAGCTCACCGGTGTTGGACACTGAAGCTTTCTTT	CASSPVLDTEAFF
NA	TRBV6-5	TRBJ1-4	15	many	TGTGCCAGCAGTTACGATCGCAGGATTAATGAAAAACTGTTTTTT	CASSYDRRINEKLFF
NA	TRBV29-1	TRBJ1-1	13	many	TGCAGCGTGGGACCGGGGAAGAACACTGAAGCTTTCTTT	CSVGPGKNTEAFF
NA	TRBV12-5	TRBJ2-3	13	many	TGTGCTAGTGGCCGCACAAGCACAGATACGCAGTATTTT	CASGRTSTDTQYF
TRBD2	TRBV20-1	TRBJ2-7	15	NA	TGCAGTGCTAGAGGCCGACTAGCGGGAGTGTACGAGCAGTACTTC	CSARGRLAGVYEQYF
NA	TRBV7-9	TRBJ1-2	12	many	TGTGCCAGCACCCCCACAGAGTGGGGCTACACCTTC	CASTPTEWGYTF
TRBD2	TRBV5-4	TRBJ2-2	16	NA	TGTGCCAGCAGCTTGGCCGGGAGGGCCGGCACCGGGGAGCTGTTTTTT	CASSLAGRAGTGELFF
NA	TRBV27	TRBJ2-1	11	few	TGTGCCAGCAGTTACGGTAGTGAGCAGTTCTTC	CASSYGSEQFF
NA	TRBV11-1	TRBJ2-1	18	many	TGTGCCAGCAGCTCTCCCGGGGTCGTTGTATCTTCCTACAATGAGCAGTTCTTC	CASSSPGVVVSSYNEQFF
TRBD2	TRBV6-1	TRBJ2-1	15	NA	TGTGCCAGCAGGCCCTTAGCGGGAGGGCCGGGTGAGCAGTTCTTC	CASRPLAGGPGEQFF
TRBD1	TRBV9	TRBJ2-5	16	NA	TGTGCCAGCAGCGTATTTACAGGGGGAAATGGGGAGACCCAGTACTTC	CASSVFTGGNGETQYF
TRBD1	TRBV7-9	TRBJ2-1	15	many	TGTGCCAGCAGCTCCCGGGGGACAGGGACAAATGAGCAGTTCTTC	CASSSRGTGTNEQFF
NA	TRBV7-2	TRBJ2-5	17	many	TGTGCCAGCAGCCGCCCGCCCCCAGGGTCCATCCAAGAGACCCAGTACTTC	CASSRPPPGSIQETQYF
TRBD2	TRBV6-1	TRBJ2-3	15	NA	TGTGCCAGCACCCTTAGCGGGAGGGGCACAGATACGCAGTATTTT	CASTLSGRGTDTQYF
NA	TRBV5-1	TRBJ1-2	17	few	TGCGCCAGCCGAACTACAGCGGCAAAGGGCGTAGGGAGTGGCTACACCTTC	CASRTTAAKGVGSGYTF
TRBD2	TRBV5-1	TRBJ2-1	16	NA	TGCGCCAGCGGCGGGGCCAGCGGGAGAATGGACAATGAGCAGTTCTTC	CASGGASGRMDNEQFF
NA	TRBV29-1	TRBJ2-6	13	NA	TGCAGCGCTGCGAAGTCTGGGGCCAACGTCCTGACTTTC	CSAAKSGANVLTF
NA	TRBV12-3/TRBV12-4	TRBJ1-5	14	NA	TGTGCCAGCAGTTATTACAGAGAGAATCAGCCCCAGCATTTT	CASSYYRENQPQHF
NA	TRBV30	TRBJ2-2	13	many	TGTGCCTGGGGCGGCGGAGGTTCCGGGGAGCTGTTTTTT	CAWGGGGSGELFF
TRBD2	TRBV20-1	TRBJ2-7	15	few	TGCAGTGCTTCGAGGACTAGCGGAAGCTCCTACGAGCAGTACTTC	CSASRTSGSSYEQYF
NA	TRBV28	TRBJ2-7	12	NA	TGTGCCGGTAGCGGTTCATCCTACGAGCAGTACTTC	CAGSGSSYEQYF
NA	TRBV3-1	TRBJ2-5	13	NA	TGTGCCAGCAGCCAAGATGACGGGCGACCTAAGTACTTC	CASSQDDGRPKYF
TRBD1	TRBV20-1	TRBJ1-6	16	NA	TGCAGTGCTCCAAACCCCGGTTACAGGGGAGATTCACCCCTCCACTTT	CSAPNPGYRGDSPLHF
TRBD1	TRBV24-1	TRBJ1-1	15	many	TGTGCCACCAGTGACCCCGGGACAGGGGGGACTGAAGCTTTCTTT	CATSDPGTGGTEAFF
TRBD2	TRBV3-1	TRBJ2-1	17	once	TGTGCCAGCAGCCTCATTAGCGGGAGGAGCTCCTACAATGAGCAGTTCTTC	CASSLISGRSSYNEQFF
NA	TRBV3-1	TRBJ1-2	14	NA	TGTGCCAGCAGCCAAGAAACCGGGGATTATGGCTACACCTTC	CASSQETGDYGYTF
TRBD1	TRBV9	TRBJ1-3	16	few	TGTGCCAGCAGCGCCGGAGGACAGGGTCCTGGAAACACCATATATTTT	CASSAGGQGPGNTIYF
TRBD2	TRBV6-6	TRBJ2-5	15	many	TGTGCCAGCAGTTACACGGCGGGAGGCCCCGAGACCCAGTACTTC	CASSYTAGGPETQYF
TRBD1	TRBV14	TRBJ2-5	14	many	TGTGCCAGCAGCCAGGGACAGGGCGGGGAGACCCAGTACTTC	CASSQGQGGETQYF
TRBD2	TRBV3-1	TRBJ2-2	20	NA	TGTGCCAGCAGCCAAGATCCCCGGCTGGGACTAGCGGCAAACACCGGGGAGCTGCTTTTT	CASSQDPRLGLAANTGELLF
TRBD2	TRBV5-4	TRBJ2-3	14	NA	TGTGCCAGCAGCTCGGGGGGGTTAGGAGATACGCAGTATTTT	CASSSGGLGDTQYF